This TCR beta chain was sequenced during a study of cytomegalovirus exposure and HLA in healthy donors (dated by TCRdb to the late 2010s). Background on the whole study: A later analysis indicated that the 90 to 150 validation repertoires were generated on the platform also employed for the approximately 670 repertoires of the first cohort. To predict cytomegalovirus infection status, the study brought together high-throughput TCR immunosequencing, statistical association of individual TCRs with disease status, and machine learning. The study aimed to test whether cataloging public T cell receptors could reveal signatures of past pathogen exposure. Besides the first cohort of roughly 660 subjects, a separate validation cohort made up of 120 different subjects was used.

Points the paper makes about the study in general: It was suggested by the authors that the approach could potentially be generalized to other disease states and immunological phenotypes. Most TCR sequences were observed very rarely across donors, whereas some public TCRs were present in many individuals. The study gave a list of about 160 TCR beta chains associated with cytomegalovirus. In vitro tests confirmed that a few of the cytomegalovirus-associated TCR beta chains recognize cytomegalovirus antigens. Cytomegalovirus status was reported to be diagnosed by the classifier with high specificity and sensitivity in both the original and validation cohorts. A later analysis had no HLA typing for the validation cohort, so co-occurrence there was scored across all 110 or so repertoires. A later analysis found that TCRs clustered in the first cohort also tended to co-occur in the approximately 120 validation repertoires, with approximately 93% of cluster scores above 0.

Comment on this clone: Its antigen is not yet known. There are no base qualities to consult, and no much larger clone falls within one base.

V has 4 bases trimmed and J has 3 bases trimmed; junction bases matching no gene number 19. CDR1 and CDR2, looked up from the germline V gene, are MNHNS and SASEGT. Spanning cysteine to phenylalanine, the CDR3 consists of 20 amino acids. Only the CDR3 region is kept as DNA, spanning 60 bases read in frame from base 1. Separate from the approximately 700-subject first cohort, the validation cohort of 120 subjects was the group to which the donors belonged. Receptors were amplified or captured by the immunoSEQ multiplex PCR assay. As for how the authors treated the data: To diagnose cytomegalovirus status from the catalog of TCR beta chain sequences, a statistical classification framework was built. TCRdb took this table from immuneACCESS and kept in-frame rearrangements with V and J called. Such tables lack part of the clones; where checked against another copy, unresolved V genes explain under half of the gap, and the rest is unexplained. D and trimming were read from the DNA, whereas the V and J calls and clone size are those reported in that table. The sample includes some 76,000 clones, with 94% observed a single time. The ten largest make up less than 2.5% of the sample.

The source is a woman aged 18-29 years in good health and CMV-seronegative. The sample taken for sequencing was PBMCs. Recombination linked TRBV6-1 to TRBJ2-1, with 9 bases in between that match TRBD1. The DNA sequence is given as TGTGCCAGCAGTGGCACCCCGGGACAGGGCACCCAAAAGCACTACAATGAGCAGTTCTTC. Its coded protein is CASSGTPGQGTQKHYNEQFF.